This T cell receptor beta chain stems from a study of control samples from healthy donors and cancer patients. The CDR3 has 15 residues. Germline V gene lookup returns CDR1 SGDLS and CDR2 YYNGEE. V lost 0 bases to trimming and J lost 3 bases, with 11 bases between them. The data were produced by immunoSEQ multiplex PCR, yet TCRdb's version contains in-frame clones alone and is incomplete. Seen here are about 140,000 clones, 70% to 90% observed once, and the top ten hold 1.5% to 2%. The TCR comes from a young man in good health. This chain connects TRBV9 to TRBJ2-3, with D uncertain. Material: blood. The CDR3 coding sequence is TGTGCCAGCAGCGTAGGTCTGACCTGGACAGATACGCAGTATTTT. It yields the protein CASSVGLTWTDTQYF.